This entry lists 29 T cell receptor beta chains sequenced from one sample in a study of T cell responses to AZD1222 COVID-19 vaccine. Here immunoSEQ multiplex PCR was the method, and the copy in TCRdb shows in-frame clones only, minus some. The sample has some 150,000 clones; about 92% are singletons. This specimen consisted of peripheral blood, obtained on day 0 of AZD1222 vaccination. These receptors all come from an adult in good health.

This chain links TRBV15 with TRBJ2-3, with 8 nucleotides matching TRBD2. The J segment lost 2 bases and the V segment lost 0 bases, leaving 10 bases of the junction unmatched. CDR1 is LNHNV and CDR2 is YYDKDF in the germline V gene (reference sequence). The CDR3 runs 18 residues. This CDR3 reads CATSRDDKREYHTDTQYF. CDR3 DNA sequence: TGTGCCACCAGCAGAGATGACAAGCGGGAGTATCACACAGATACGCAGTATTTT.

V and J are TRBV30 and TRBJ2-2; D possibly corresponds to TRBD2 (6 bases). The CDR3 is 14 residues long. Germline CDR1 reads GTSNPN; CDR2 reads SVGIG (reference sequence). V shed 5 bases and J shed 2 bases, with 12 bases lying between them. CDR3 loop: CAWERDFNTGELFF. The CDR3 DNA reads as TGTGCCTGGGAACGGGACTTCAACACCGGGGAGCTGTTTTTT. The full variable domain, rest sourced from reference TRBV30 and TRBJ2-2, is SQTIHQWPATLVQPVGSPLSLECTVEGTSNPNLYWYRQAAGRGLQLLFYSVGIGQISSEVPQNLSASRPQDRQFILSSKKLLLSDSGFYLCAWERDFNTGELFFGEGSRLTVL.

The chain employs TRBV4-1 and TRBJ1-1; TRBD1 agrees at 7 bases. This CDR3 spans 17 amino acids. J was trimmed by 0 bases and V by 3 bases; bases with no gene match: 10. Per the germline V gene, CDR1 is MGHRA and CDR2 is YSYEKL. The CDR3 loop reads CASSQGTALLMNTEAFF. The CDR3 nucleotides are TGCGCCAGCAGCCAGGGGACAGCCCTTTTAATGAACACTGAAGCTTTCTTT.

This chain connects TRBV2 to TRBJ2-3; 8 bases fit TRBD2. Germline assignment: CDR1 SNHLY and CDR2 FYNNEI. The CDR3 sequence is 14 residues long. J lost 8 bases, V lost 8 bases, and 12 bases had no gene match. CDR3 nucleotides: TGTGCCAGCGGAAATCTAGCGGGCGTCGGTACGCAGTATTTT. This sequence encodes CASGNLAGVGTQYF.

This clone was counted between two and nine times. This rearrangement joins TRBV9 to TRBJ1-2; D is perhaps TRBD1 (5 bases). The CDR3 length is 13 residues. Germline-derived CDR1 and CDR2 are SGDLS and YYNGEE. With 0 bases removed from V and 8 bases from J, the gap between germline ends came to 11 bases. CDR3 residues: CASSVVPGGGYTF. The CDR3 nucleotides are TGTGCCAGCAGCGTAGTTCCGGGGGGAGGCTACACCTTC.

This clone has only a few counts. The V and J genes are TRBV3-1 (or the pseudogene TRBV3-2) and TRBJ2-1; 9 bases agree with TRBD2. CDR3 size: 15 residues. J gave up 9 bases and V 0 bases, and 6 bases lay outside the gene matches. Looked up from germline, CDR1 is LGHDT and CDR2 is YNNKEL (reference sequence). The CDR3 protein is CASSQDRAGGGEQFF. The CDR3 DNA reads TGTGCCAGCAGCCAAGACAGAGCGGGGGGAGGTGAGCAGTTCTTC.

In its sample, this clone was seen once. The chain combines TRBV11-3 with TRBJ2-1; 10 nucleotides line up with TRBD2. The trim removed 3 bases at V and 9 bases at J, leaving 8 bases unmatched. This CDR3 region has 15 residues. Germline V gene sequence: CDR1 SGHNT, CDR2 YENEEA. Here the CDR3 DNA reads TGTGCCAGCAGCTTGAGGCTAGCGGGAGAGGCTGAGCAGTTCTTC. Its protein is CASSLRLAGEAEQFF.

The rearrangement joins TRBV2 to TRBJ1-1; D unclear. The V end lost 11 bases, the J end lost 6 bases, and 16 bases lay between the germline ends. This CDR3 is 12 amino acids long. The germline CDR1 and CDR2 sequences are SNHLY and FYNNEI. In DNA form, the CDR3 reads TGTGCCGTTATGGGCCCCCCCGCTGAAGCTTTCTTT. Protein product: CAVMGPPAEAFF.

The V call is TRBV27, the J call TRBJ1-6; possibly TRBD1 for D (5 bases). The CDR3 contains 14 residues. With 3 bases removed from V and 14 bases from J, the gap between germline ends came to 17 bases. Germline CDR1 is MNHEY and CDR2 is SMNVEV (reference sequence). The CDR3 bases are TGTGCCAGCAGTTTCATCTCTTCGGGGCAGTCCCTCCACTTT. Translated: CASSFISSGQSLHF.

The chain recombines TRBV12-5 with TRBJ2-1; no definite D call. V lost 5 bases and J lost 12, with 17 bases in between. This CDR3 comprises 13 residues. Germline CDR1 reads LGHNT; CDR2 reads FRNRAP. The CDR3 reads CASGPPNEDLQFF. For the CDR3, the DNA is TGTGCTAGTGGTCCTCCGAATGAAGACCTGCAGTTCTTC.

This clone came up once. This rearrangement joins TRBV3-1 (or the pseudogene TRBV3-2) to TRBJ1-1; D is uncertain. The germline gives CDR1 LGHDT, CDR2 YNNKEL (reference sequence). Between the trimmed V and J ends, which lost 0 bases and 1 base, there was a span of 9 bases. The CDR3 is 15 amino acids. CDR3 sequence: CASSQDYSKNTEAFF. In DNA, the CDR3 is TGTGCCAGCAGCCAAGATTACAGTAAGAACACTGAAGCTTTCTTT.

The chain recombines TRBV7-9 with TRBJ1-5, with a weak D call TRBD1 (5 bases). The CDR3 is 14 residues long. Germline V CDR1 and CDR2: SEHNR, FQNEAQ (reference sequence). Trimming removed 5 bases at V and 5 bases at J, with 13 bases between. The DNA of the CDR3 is TGTGCCAGCAGCCCTCAGGGATTGGATCAGCCCCAGCATTTT. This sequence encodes CASSPQGLDQPQHF. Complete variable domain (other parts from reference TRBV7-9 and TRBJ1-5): DTGVSQNPRHKITKRGQNVTFRCDPISEHNRLYWYRQTLGQGPEFLTYFQNEAQLEKSRLLSDRFSAERPKGSFSTLEIQRTEQGDSAMYLCASSPQGLDQPQHFGDGTRLSIL.

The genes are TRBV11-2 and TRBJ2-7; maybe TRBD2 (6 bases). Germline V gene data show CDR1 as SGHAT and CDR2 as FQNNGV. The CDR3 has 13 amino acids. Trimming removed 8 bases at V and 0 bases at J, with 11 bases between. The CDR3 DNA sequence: TGTGCCAGCGTCGGGGGAAGCTCCTACGAGCAGTACTTC. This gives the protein CASVGGSSYEQYF.

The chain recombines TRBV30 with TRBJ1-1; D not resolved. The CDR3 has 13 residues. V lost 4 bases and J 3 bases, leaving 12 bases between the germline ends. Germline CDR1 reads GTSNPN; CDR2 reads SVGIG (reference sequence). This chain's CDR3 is CAWTVTGDTEAFF. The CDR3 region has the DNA TGTGCCTGGACGGTGACCGGGGACACTGAAGCTTTCTTT.

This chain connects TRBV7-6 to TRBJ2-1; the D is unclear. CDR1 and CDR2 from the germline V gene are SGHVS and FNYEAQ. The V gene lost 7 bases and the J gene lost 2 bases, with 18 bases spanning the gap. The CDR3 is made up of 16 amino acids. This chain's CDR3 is CASTPLAADTYNEQFF. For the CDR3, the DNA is TGTGCCAGCACCCCTCTGGCCGCAGATACCTACAATGAGCAGTTCTTC.

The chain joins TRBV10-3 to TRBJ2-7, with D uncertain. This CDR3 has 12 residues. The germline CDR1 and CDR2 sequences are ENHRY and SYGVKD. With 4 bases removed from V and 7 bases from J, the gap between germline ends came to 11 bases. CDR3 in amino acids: CAISASAREQYF. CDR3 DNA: TGTGCCATCAGTGCCTCGGCCAGGGAGCAGTACTTC.

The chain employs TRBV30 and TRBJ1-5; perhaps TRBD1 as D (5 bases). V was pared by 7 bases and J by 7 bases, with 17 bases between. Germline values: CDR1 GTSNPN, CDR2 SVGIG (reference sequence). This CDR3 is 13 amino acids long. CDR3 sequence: CAFSRRGYQPQHF. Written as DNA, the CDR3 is TGTGCCTTTTCCCGGCGGGGGTACCAGCCCCAGCATTTT.

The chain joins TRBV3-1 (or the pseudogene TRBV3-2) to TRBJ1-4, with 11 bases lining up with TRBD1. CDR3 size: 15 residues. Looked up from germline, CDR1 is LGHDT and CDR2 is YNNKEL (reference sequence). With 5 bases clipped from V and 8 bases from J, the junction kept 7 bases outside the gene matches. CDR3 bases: TGTGCCAGCAGCTTCGGGACAGGGGGGCGCGAAAAACTGTTTTTT. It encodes CASSFGTGGREKLFF.

The CDR3 loop is CASSPAGTGFYEQYF. The DNA for the CDR3 is TGTGCCAGCAGTCCCGCCGGGACAGGGTTTTACGAGCAGTACTTC. The V gene is TRBV6-5, the J gene TRBJ2-7; 9 nucleotides match TRBD1. Trimming cost V 5 bases and J 4 bases; bases outside gene matches: 9. Germline V gives CDR1 MNHEY, CDR2 SVGAGI. The CDR3 sequence is 15 residues long.

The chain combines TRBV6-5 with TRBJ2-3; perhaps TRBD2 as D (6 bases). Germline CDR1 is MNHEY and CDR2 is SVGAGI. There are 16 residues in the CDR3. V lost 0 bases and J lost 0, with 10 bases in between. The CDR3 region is CASSYSGDWSTDTQYF. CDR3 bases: TGTGCCAGCAGTTACTCCGGGGACTGGAGCACAGATACGCAGTATTTT.

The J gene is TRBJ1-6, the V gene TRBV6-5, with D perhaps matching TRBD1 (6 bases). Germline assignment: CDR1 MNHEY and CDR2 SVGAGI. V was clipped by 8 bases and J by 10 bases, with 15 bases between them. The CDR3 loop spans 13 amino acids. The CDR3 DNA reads TGTGCCAGCGGTACTGGCACAGGGTCACCCCTCCACTTT. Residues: CASGTGTGSPLHF.

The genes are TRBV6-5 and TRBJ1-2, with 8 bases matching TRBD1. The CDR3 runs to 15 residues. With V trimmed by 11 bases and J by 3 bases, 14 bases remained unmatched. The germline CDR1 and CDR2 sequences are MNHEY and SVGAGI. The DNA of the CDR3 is TGTGCCGCCTCTTTAGGACAGGGCCTTGACTATGGCTACACCTTC. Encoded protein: CAASLGQGLDYGYTF.

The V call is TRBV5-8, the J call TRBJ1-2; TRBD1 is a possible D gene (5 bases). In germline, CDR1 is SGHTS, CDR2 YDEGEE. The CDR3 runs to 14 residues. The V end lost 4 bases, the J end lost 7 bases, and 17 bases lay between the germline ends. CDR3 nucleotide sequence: TGTGCCAGCAGCACGCAAGTTACCAGGGCTGGCTACACCTTC. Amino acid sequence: CASSTQVTRAGYTF.

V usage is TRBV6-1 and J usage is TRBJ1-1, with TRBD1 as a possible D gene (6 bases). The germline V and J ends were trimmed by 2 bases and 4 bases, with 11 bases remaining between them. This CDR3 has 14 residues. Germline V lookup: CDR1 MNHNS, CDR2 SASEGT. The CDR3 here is CASSELGAGTEAFF. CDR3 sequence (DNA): TGTGCCAGCAGTGAACTGGGGGCCGGCACTGAAGCTTTCTTT.

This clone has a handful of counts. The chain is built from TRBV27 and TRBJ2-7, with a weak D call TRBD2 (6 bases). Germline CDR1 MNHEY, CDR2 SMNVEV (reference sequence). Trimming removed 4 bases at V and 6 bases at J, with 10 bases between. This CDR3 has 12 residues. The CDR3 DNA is TGTGCCAGCAGTTCAGGAGGGGCCGAGCAGTACTTC. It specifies CASSSGGAEQYF.

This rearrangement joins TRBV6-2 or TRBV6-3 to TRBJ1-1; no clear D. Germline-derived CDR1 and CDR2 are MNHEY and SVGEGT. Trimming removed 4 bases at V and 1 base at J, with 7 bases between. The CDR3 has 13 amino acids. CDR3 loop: CASSLGWNTEAFF. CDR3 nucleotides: TGTGCCAGCAGTTTAGGGTGGAACACTGAAGCTTTCTTT.

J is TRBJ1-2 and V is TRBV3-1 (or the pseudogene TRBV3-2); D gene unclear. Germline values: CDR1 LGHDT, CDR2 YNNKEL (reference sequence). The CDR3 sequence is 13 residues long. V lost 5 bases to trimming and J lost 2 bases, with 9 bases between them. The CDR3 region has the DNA TGTGCCAGCAGCTACCCGGGGAACTATGGCTACACCTTC. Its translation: CASSYPGNYGYTF.

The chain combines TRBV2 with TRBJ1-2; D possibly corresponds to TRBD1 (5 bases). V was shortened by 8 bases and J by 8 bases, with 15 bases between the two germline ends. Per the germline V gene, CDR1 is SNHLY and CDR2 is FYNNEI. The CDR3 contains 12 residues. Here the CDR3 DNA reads TGTGCCAGCCTTCGGGGGGGGGAAGGCTACACCTTC. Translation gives CASLRGGEGYTF.

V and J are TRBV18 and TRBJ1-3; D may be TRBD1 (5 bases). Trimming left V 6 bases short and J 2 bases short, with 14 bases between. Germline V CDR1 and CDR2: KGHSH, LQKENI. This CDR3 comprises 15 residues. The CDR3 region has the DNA TGTGCCAGCTCCCCAGGGTTTGGGCCTGGAAACACCATATATTTT. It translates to CASSPGFGPGNTIYF. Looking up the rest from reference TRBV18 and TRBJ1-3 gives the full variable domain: NAGVMQNPRHLVRRRGQEARLRCSPMKGHSHVYWYRQLPEEGLKFMVYLQKENIIDESGMPKERFSAEFPKEGPSILRIQQVVRGDSAAYFCASSPGFGPGNTIYFGEGSWLTVV.